The 23 T cell receptor beta chains in this list originate from one sample, sequenced in a study of human T cells and chemical hapten exposure. Stated time point: pre-sensitization, week 0. Treatment in this sample: therapeutic diphenylcyclopropenone sensitization with weekly scalp DPC. One entry per CDR3 protein, called by TCRdb with MiXCR from the RACE reads. Of about 290,000 distinct CDR3 sequences in the sample, roughly 7.7% were seen once. Here the sequenced sample was whole blood, taken in connection with sensitization to the hapten diphenylcyclopropenone (DPC). The receptors here all came from a man in his late teens or twenties with alopecia areata. Some clones in this sample may be carry-over from other donors' samples.

The chain uses TRBV20-1 and TRBJ2-2; the match to TRBD2 covers 8 bases. This CDR3 is 14 amino acids long. V was pared by 6 bases and J by 4 bases, with 7 bases of the junction left unmatched. Germline V gene data show CDR1 as DFQATT and CDR2 as SNEGSKA (reference sequence). The CDR3 spells CSAKLAGITGELFF. The CDR3 nucleotides read TGCAGTGCCAAGCTAGCGGGCATCACCGGGGAGCTGTTTTTT.

The V gene is TRBV19, the J gene TRBJ2-1, with 7 bases matching TRBD2. CDR1 is LNHDA, CDR2 SQIVND, per germline (reference sequence). V lost 4 bases to trimming and J lost 8 bases; unmatched junction nucleotides: 5. This CDR3 comprises 13 residues. The CDR3 loop reads CASSTGLVDEQFF. As DNA, the CDR3 is TGTGCCAGTAGTACCGGACTAGTCGATGAGCAGTTCTTC. The variable domain in full, with the rest retrieved from reference TRBV19 and TRBJ2-1, is DGGITQSPKYLFRKEGQNVTLSCEQNLNHDAMYWYRQDPGQGLRLIYYSQIVNDFQKGDIAEGYSVSREKKESFPLTVTSAQKNPTAFYLCASSTGLVDEQFFGPGTRLTVL.

The rearrangement joins TRBV7-2 to TRBJ2-1; D not resolved. The CDR3 spans 16 residues. Deletions cut 0 bases from V and 6 bases from J, with 15 bases between. Germline V lookup: CDR1 SGHTA, CDR2 FQGNSA. CDR3: CASSLASYSLANEQFF. As DNA, the CDR3 is TGTGCCAGCAGCTTAGCGTCTTACAGCCTGGCCAATGAGCAGTTCTTC.

This clonotype showed up many times. V usage is TRBV28 and J usage is TRBJ2-6, with no clear D. The germline gives CDR1 MDHEN, CDR2 SYDVKM. The CDR3 has 15 amino acids. Trimming removed 3 bases at V and 0 bases at J, with 6 bases between. The CDR3 here is CASSFLGSGANVLTF. For the CDR3, the DNA is TGTGCCAGCAGTTTCCTAGGCTCTGGGGCCAACGTCCTGACTTTC.

The chain joins TRBV27 to TRBJ2-2, with 8 bases that match TRBD2. CDR1 is MNHEY and CDR2 is SMNVEV in the germline V gene (reference sequence). There are 15 residues in the CDR3. With V trimmed by 4 bases and J by 5 bases, 6 bases remained unmatched. This CDR3 reads CASSYGTSGTGELFF. Written as DNA, the CDR3 is TGTGCCAGCAGTTACGGGACTAGTGGGACCGGGGAGCTGTTTTTT.

At least ten counts were recorded for this clonotype. The chain is built from TRBV12-3 or TRBV12-4 and TRBJ1-5; 7 bases map to TRBD1. The CDR3 totals 18 residues. V trimming: 6 bases; J trimming: 0 bases; junction bases outside the gene matches: 14. The CDR3: CASSQNRGQHNSNQPQHF. The DNA for the CDR3 is TGTGCCAGCAGCCAAAACCGGGGACAGCATAATAGCAATCAGCCCCAGCATTTT.

The chain combines TRBV6-1 with TRBJ1-6; 7 nucleotides agree with TRBD1. The junction had 3 bases not matched to a gene; V was cut back by 3 bases and J by 1 base. Germline CDR1 is MNHNS and CDR2 is SASEGT. This CDR3 spans 16 amino acids. This CDR3 is CASSDLTGSYNSPLHF. The CDR3 DNA reads TGTGCCAGCAGTGACCTGACAGGGTCCTATAATTCACCCCTCCACTTT.

This clonotype showed up many times. The rearrangement joins TRBV7-9 to TRBJ2-5; D tentatively reads TRBD1 or TRBD2 (5 bases each). CDR1 is SEHNR and CDR2 is FQNEAQ in the germline V gene (reference sequence). The CDR3 length is 13 residues. Deletions cut 3 bases from V and 4 bases from J, with 9 bases between. The CDR3 DNA reads TGTGCCAGCAGCTTGGGGGACCGAGAGACCCAGTACTTC. Its protein is CASSLGDRETQYF.

Many counts were recorded for this clonotype. The rearrangement joins TRBV29-1 to TRBJ2-3, with TRBD2 as a possible D gene (6 bases). The CDR3 contains 16 residues. The ends were cut back, 4 bases at V and 3 bases at J, with 20 bases in the middle. Germline loops: CDR1 SQVTM, CDR2 ANQGSEA. In DNA form, the CDR3 reads TGCAGCGTTGTAGGCGGGACCATCCTTAGGACAGATACGCAGTATTTT. Residues: CSVVGGTILRTDTQYF.

This clonotype was seen repeatedly, ten times or more. CDR3 protein: CASSLDMWTAFF. For the CDR3, the DNA is TGTGCCAGCAGCTTGGACATGTGGACGGCTTTCTTT. This chain connects TRBV5-5 to TRBJ1-1; D unclear. Germline CDR1 SGHKS, CDR2 YYEKEE (reference sequence). The CDR3 length is 12 residues. Deletions cut 0 bases from V and 11 bases from J, with 11 bases between.

The table lists this clonotype with many counts. This chain joins TRBV11-2 and TRBJ2-2, with 12 bases that match TRBD1. There are 15 residues in the CDR3. The V gene's germline CDR1 is SGHAT and CDR2 FQNNGV. Germline trimming cut 4 bases from V and 5 bases from J; bases unmatched to any gene: 2. This CDR3 reads CASSSGQGATGELFF. CDR3 nucleotide sequence: TGTGCCAGCAGCTCGGGACAGGGGGCTACCGGGGAGCTGTTTTTT.

This clonotype came up many times. V usage is TRBV6-6 and J usage is TRBJ2-5, with a tentative D call TRBD1 (6 bases). V was cut by 5 bases and J by 4 bases, with 11 bases left in between. This CDR3 comprises 13 residues. CDR1 is MNHNY and CDR2 is SVGAGI in the germline V gene (reference sequence). The CDR3: CASSPFRGETQYF. CDR3 sequence (DNA): TGTGCCAGCAGTCCCTTCAGGGGAGAGACCCAGTACTTC.

This chain joins TRBV7-9 and TRBJ2-7; the match to TRBD1 covers 9 bases. CDR3 size: 17 residues. Germline V gene data show CDR1 as SEHNR and CDR2 as FQNEAQ (reference sequence). After removal of 4 bases from V and 5 bases from J, the junction contained 15 bases not matched to a gene. The CDR3 loop reads CASSSLVGQGGFHEQYF. Here the CDR3 DNA reads TGTGCCAGCAGCTCCCTAGTGGGACAGGGAGGTTTTCACGAGCAGTACTTC.

The chain uses TRBV29-1 and TRBJ1-1; D uncertain. Germline CDR1 SQVTM, CDR2 ANQGSEA. There are 13 residues in the CDR3. V gave up 4 bases and J gave up 13 bases, with 22 bases separating them. CDR3 DNA sequence: TGCAGCGTTGGAAGTAACCCTGGGAGAGGAGTTTTCTTT. This gives the protein CSVGSNPGRGVFF.

This clonotype was found many times. The rearrangement uses TRBV6-2 or TRBV6-3 and TRBJ2-5, with TRBD2 identical over 7 bases. The CDR3 consists of 15 residues. V was clipped by 7 bases and J by 2 bases; unmatched bases: 10. The V gene's germline CDR1 is MNHEY and CDR2 SVGEGT. The CDR3 here is CASKLGLAAQETQYF. DNA for the CDR3: TGTGCCAGCAAGCTGGGGCTAGCGGCACAAGAGACCCAGTACTTC.

This clonotype appeared a few times. The rearrangement joins TRBV5-1 to TRBJ1-1; no clear D gene. Trimming took 1 base from V and 8 from J, leaving 12 bases between them. The CDR3 is made up of 13 amino acids. CDR1 is SGHRS and CDR2 is YFSETQ in the germline V gene. The CDR3 nucleotides are TGCGCCAGCAGCTTGACCCCGGGAATCGAAGCTTTCTTT. Translating gives CASSLTPGIEAFF.

The chain is built from TRBV12-3 or TRBV12-4 and TRBJ1-5; TRBD1 might be the D (6 bases). This CDR3 is 14 amino acids long. The V and J ends lost 1 base and 5 bases respectively, with 9 bases between them. CDR3 region: CASSLGTDDQPQHF. Here the CDR3 DNA reads TGTGCCAGCAGTTTAGGGACAGACGATCAGCCCCAGCATTTT.

The CDR3 protein is CASSLYLHISRDRAAGYTGELFF. As DNA, the CDR3 is TGTGCCAGCAGTTTATATCTCCACATCTCCCGGGACAGGGCAGCAGGATACACCGGGGAGCTGTTTTTT. This chain links TRBV27 with TRBJ2-2, with TRBD1 matching over 9 bases. J was trimmed by 3 bases and V by 1 base; bases with no gene match: 24. CDR3 length: 23 amino acids. Per germline, CDR1 MNHEY and CDR2 SMNVEV (reference sequence).

This clonotype was observed a few times. The V call is TRBV5-1, the J call TRBJ2-7; TRBD1 agrees at 7 bases. In germline, CDR1 is SGHRS, CDR2 YFSETQ. CDR3 length: 17 amino acids. J was trimmed by 7 bases and V by 4 bases; bases with no gene match: 20. Here the CDR3 DNA reads TGCGCCAGCAGCGGTCCCGGGACAGCCGGAGATTACGATGAGCAGTACTTC. It specifies CASSGPGTAGDYDEQYF.

The table lists this clonotype with many counts. This sequence joins TRBV7-9 and TRBJ2-7; D gene unclear. Trimming cost V 4 bases and J 4 bases, with 5 bases left between them. Germline assignment: CDR1 SEHNR and CDR2 FQNEAQ (reference sequence). The CDR3 totals 11 residues. The CDR3 region has the DNA TGTGCCAGCAGCTCCCTTTACGAGCAGTACGTC. Residues: CASSSLYEQYV.

This clonotype was observed a few times. As DNA, the CDR3 is TGTGCCAGCAGTTTGGTAGAGGCGAGAGGCTACACCTTC. It encodes CASSLVEARGYTF. The genes are TRBV12-3 or TRBV12-4 and TRBJ1-2; D uncertain. CDR3 length equals 13 residues. V was pared by 3 bases and J by 8 bases, with 13 bases between.

This clonotype was counted only a few times. This chain connects TRBV6-5 to TRBJ2-7; 9 bases align to TRBD1. V gave up 3 bases and J gave up 8 bases; unmatched junction bases: 5. The germline V gene has CDR1 MNHEY and CDR2 SVGAGI. CDR3 size: 13 residues. CDR3 bases: TGTGCCAGCAGTTATATGACAGGGGGAAAGCAGTACGTC. Protein sequence: CASSYMTGGKQYV.

This clonotype occurred a few times. The chain links TRBV10-3 to TRBJ2-3, with D possibly matching TRBD1 (6 bases). Trimming removed 2 bases at V and 3 bases at J, with 21 bases between. There are 18 residues in the CDR3. Germline lookup yields CDR1 ENHRY and CDR2 SYGVKD. CDR3 region: CAISETPRQVGRTDTQYF. Written as DNA, the CDR3 is TGTGCCATCAGTGAGACACCTCGACAGGTCGGCAGGACAGATACGCAGTATTTT.